Detailed here is one TCR beta chain. Germline V gene lookup returns CDR1 SNHLY and CDR2 FYNNEI. Germline trimming cut 4 bases from V and 5 bases from J; bases unmatched to any gene: 4. CDR3 length: 14 amino acids. This entry belongs to a study of blood T cell repertoires in COVID-19. Study details: Italy, Spain and the United States were the sources of the convalescent and acute COVID-19 samples. PBMCs, B-cell-depleted T cells, or T cells provided the cDNA or gDNA that made up the material.

Per the study methods: Quantification of nucleated cells was approximated via reference gene primer amplification. Clones were sequenced by immunoSEQ multiplex PCR, and TCRdb holds only the in-frame ones, with some missing. V and J calls plus clone size are reproduced from that table; the DNA served to infer D and trimming. The data contain around 70,000 clones, approximately 86% of them singletons. The sequence was obtained from a human donor in a cohort sampled during active COVID-19. The V call is TRBV2, the J call TRBJ1-2; 10 bases are a match to TRBD1. Sample: peripheral blood. The CDR3 nucleotides are TGTGCCAGCAGTGGACAGGGGGCAGGATATGGCTACACCTTC. Protein sequence: CASSGQGAGYGYTF.